This T cell receptor beta chain was documented in a study of blood T cell repertoires in COVID-19 (dated by TCRdb to 2020 to 2022). For context, the study as a whole: The collaborator samples originated in the United States, Italy and Spain and spanned the acute and convalescent phases of COVID-19. The prospective study material was composed of cDNA or gDNA derived from T cells, B-cell-depleted T cells, or PBMCs. Subjects who had been exposed to COVID-19, were actively infected with it, or had recovered from it provided the deeply sampled blood TCRbeta repertoires that made up the dataset. The repertoires were released in a freely available public database meant as a resource for research on the immune response to SARS-CoV-2. Samples were obtained from the ongoing ImmuneRACE study (first 160 participants) and from over 1,000 subjects provided by 6 global collaborators. Nearly every sample came with metadata listing a de-identified subject ID, COVID-19 status, age in years and sex. HLA class I and class II types, where available, came from metadata supplied by the sample provider rather than from assay-based typing. On the study overall, not on this receptor specifically: The amount of clinical and demographic metadata varied by source and participant and was provided uncurated.

TCRbeta CDR3 regions were amplified from genomic DNA using the immunoSEQ Assay, a bias-controlled multiplex PCR. As for the authors' bioinformatics: Within the assay, amplification of reference gene primers was used to estimate how many nucleated cells each sample contained. To quantify the absolute abundance of each unique TCRbeta CDR3 rearrangement, sequence reads were collapsed and filtered. For each sample, productive Simpson clonality was calculated as the square root of Simpson's diversity index across productive rearrangements. As stored in TCRdb, this immuneACCESS dataset retains in-frame rearrangements with V and J assigned. A fraction of the clones does not appear; measured against another copy, unresolved V genes explain less than half of the discrepancy, and the remainder lacks a known reason. V and J calls and clone size are given by that table; D and trimming were obtained from the DNA. This sample lists fewer than 250,000 clones; 80% to 90% were detected once. The biggest ten clones account for approximately 0.66% of the sample.

Each collaborating institution followed its own protocols to collect whole blood in K2EDTA tubes. Collaborator samples were shipped for TCRbeta analysis as frozen whole blood, isolated PBMCs, or DNA extracted from either sample type. Points on this clone: Its target antigen remains unknown. Base qualities are not provided; no much larger clone lies one nucleotide away.

Input material: peripheral blood. The TCR was taken from a man between 35 and 55 years old with acute or convalescent COVID-19.

DNA sequence: TGTGCCAGCAGTGAGAGGGGAGGGTCGGAGACCCAGTACTTC. Its protein product is CASSERGGSETQYF. The sequence is built from TRBV28 and TRBJ2-5, with TRBD2 matching 7 junction bases. Including the terminal cysteine and phenylalanine, the CDR3 comprises 14 residues. The sequence is cut down to CDR3 DNA, 42 bases in frame from base 1. Trimming removed 5 bases from V and 5 bases from J; the gene matches leave 8 bases unexplained. CDR1 and CDR2 (MDHEN, SYDVKM) derive from the germline V gene.